This T cell receptor (beta chain) comes out of a study of blood T cell repertoires in COVID-19 (dated by TCRdb to 2020 to 2022). Regarding the study in general: Collaborator samples came from the United States, Italy and Spain and covered acute and convalescent phases of COVID-19. The prospective study material was composed of cDNA or gDNA derived from T cells, B-cell-depleted T cells, or PBMCs. The dataset comprised deeply sampled blood TCRbeta repertoires from subjects exposed to, actively infected with, or recovered from COVID-19. The repertoires were made available in a free public database intended to serve as a resource for research on the immune response to SARS-CoV-2. The samples were drawn from two sources: the first 160 participants of the ongoing ImmuneRACE study, and over 950 subjects contributed by 6 global collaborators. The sample metadata nearly always contained a de-identified subject ID, COVID-19 status, age in years and sex. Where available, HLA class I and class II types were taken from metadata supplied by the sample provider and were not determined by assay-based typing. Paper-wide results and their limitations: The amount of clinical and demographic metadata varied by source and participant and was provided uncurated.

Each collaborating institution followed its own protocols to collect whole blood in K2EDTA tubes. Collaborator samples were shipped for TCRbeta analysis as frozen whole blood, isolated PBMCs, or DNA extracted from either sample type. As for this clone: There is no known antigen for this receptor. The record has no base qualities; no much larger clone is one base away.

TCRbeta CDR3 regions were amplified from genomic DNA using the immunoSEQ Assay, a bias-controlled multiplex PCR. Per the original workflow: Within the assay, amplification of reference gene primers was used to estimate how many nucleated cells each sample contained. Sequence reads were collapsed and filtered to measure the absolute abundance of every unique TCRbeta CDR3 rearrangement. Productive Simpson clonality was computed per sample as the square root of Simpson's diversity index over productive rearrangements. TCRdb's version of the immuneACCESS table is confined to in-frame rearrangements and falls short of the full clone set. An unresolved V gene accounts for under half of the shortfall where checked; the remainder is of unknown origin. The V and J calls and clone size come from that table; D and trimming were worked out from the DNA. The sample contains around 72,000 clones, 81% of them found a single time. In total, the top ten clones hold approximately 22% of the sample.

For this chain, trimming is 6 bases at the V end and 5 bases at the J end, and the number of junction bases without a gene match is 9. The CDR3 measures 14 amino acids from cysteine to phenylalanine. CDR3 DNA only is kept here, 42 bases in frame from base 1. The germline V gene specifies MNHEY as CDR1 and SVGAGI as CDR2. The specimen was peripheral blood. This receptor was obtained from an older woman with acute or convalescent COVID-19. The rearrangement combines TRBV6-5 with TRBJ2-7, with TRBD2 matching 8 junction bases. In nucleotide form, the sequence is TGTGCCAGCAGACAAGCGGGGGACCAAGACGAGCAGTACTTC. The encoded protein is CASRQAGDQDEQYF.